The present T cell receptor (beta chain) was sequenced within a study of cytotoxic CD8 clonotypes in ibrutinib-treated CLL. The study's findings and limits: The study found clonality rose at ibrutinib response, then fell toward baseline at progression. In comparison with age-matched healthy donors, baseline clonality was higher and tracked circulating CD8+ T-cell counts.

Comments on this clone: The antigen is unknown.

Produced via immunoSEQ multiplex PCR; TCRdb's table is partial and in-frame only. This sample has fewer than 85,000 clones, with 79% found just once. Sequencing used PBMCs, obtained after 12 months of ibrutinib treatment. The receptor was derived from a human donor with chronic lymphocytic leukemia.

The chain's CDR3 is CASSTGLGWEEQFF. CDR3 sequence (DNA): TGTGCCAGCAGCACGGGACTAGGGTGGGAGGAGCAGTTCTTC. The rearrangement joins TRBV5-6 to TRBJ2-1; the match to TRBD2 covers 8 bases. The ends lost 4 bases at V and 10 bases at J; junction bases unmatched: 10. There are 14 residues in the CDR3. CDR1 and CDR2 from the germline V gene are SGHDT and YYEEEE.